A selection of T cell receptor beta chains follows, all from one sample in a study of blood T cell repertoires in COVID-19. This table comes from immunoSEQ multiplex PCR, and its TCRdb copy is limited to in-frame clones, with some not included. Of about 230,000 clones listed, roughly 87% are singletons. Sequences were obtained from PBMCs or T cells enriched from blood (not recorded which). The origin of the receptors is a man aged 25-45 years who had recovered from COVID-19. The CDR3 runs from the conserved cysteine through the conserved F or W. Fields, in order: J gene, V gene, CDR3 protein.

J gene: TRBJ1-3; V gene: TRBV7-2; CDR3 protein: CASSRGTASGNTIYF
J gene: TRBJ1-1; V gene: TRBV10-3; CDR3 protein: CAISLQGMNTEAFF
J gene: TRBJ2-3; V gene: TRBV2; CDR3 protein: CASNAPGLRDRPDTQYF
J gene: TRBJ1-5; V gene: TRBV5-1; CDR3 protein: CASSLPYEDNQPQHF
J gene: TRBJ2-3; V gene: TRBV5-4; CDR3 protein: CASSLLRDTSSTDTQYF
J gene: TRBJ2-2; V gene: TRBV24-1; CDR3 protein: CATSDMGQGAGTGELFF
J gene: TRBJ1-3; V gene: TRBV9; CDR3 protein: CASSRETWGNTIYF
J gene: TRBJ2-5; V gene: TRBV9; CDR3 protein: CASSAGLAGPGETQYF
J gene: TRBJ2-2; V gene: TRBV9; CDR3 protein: CASSVVGGSANTGELFF
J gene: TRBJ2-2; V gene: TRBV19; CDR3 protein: CASILSGVGTGELFF
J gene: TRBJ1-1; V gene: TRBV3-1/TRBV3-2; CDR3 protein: CASSQDIERRAFF
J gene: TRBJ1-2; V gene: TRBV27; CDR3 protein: CASSLQGVTYGYTF
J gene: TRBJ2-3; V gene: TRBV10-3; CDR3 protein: CAITGGGPTDTQYF
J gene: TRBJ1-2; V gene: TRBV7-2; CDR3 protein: CASSTTLTLGGYTF
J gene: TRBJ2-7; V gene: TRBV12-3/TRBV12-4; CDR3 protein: CASRGKISYEQYF
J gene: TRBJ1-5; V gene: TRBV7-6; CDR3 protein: CASSSGRLGNQPQHF
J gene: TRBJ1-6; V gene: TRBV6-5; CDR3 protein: CASSLGQGNSPLHF
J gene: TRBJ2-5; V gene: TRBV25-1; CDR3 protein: CASSGTSGISQETQYF
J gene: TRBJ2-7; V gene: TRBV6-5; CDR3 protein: CASRTRASYEQYF
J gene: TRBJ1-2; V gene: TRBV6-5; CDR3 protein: CASSYGGASNYGYTF
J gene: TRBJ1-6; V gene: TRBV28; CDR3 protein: CASRTSGKDSPLHF
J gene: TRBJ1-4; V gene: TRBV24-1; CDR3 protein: CATSDPTSEKLFF
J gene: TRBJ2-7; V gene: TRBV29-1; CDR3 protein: CSVTSAGVSYEQYF
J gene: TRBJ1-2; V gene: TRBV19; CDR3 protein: CASSVQVRSYDYGYTF
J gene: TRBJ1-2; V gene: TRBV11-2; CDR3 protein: CASSFRTGVNYGYTF
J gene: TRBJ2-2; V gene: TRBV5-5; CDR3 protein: CASSLPIGQGTGELFF
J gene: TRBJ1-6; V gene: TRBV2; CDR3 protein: CASSSEQGHNSPLHF
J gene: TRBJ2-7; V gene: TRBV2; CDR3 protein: CASNEFSGGSYEQYF
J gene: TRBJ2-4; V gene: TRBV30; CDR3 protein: CAWKGADKNIQYF
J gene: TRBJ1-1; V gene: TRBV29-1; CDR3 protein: CSVANRNTEAFF
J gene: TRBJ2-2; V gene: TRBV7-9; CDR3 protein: CASSVFRGTGELFF
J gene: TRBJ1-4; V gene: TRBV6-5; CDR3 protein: CASSYRNWRANEKLFF
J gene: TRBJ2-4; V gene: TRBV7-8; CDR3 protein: CASSLGGGMVDIQYF